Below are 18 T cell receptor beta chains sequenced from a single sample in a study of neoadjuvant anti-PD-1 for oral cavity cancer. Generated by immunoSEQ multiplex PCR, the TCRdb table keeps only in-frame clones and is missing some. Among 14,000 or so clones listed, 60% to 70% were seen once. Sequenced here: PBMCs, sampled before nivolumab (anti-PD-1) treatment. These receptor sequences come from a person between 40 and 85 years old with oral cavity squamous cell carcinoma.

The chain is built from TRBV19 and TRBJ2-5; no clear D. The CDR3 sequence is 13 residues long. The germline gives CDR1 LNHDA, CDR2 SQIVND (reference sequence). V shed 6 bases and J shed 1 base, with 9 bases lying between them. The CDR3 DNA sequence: TGTGCCAGTAGAAATGACGGCCAAGAGACCCAGTACTTC. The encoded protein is CASRNDGQETQYF.

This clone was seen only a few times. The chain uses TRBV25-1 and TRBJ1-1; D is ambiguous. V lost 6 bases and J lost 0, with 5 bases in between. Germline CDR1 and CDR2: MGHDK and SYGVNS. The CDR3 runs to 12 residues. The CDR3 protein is CASRIMNTEAFF. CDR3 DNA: TGTGCCAGCAGAATCATGAACACTGAAGCTTTCTTT.

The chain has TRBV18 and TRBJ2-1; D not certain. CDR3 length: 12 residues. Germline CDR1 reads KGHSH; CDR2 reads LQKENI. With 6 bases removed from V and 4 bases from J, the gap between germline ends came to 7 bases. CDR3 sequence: CASSSLYNEQFF. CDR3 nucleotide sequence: TGTGCCAGCTCGTCCCTTTACAATGAGCAGTTCTTC.

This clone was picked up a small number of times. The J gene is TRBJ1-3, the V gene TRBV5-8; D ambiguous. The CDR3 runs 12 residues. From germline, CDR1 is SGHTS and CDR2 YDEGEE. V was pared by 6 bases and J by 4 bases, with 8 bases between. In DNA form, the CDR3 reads TGTGCCAGCAACCTCTGGGGAAACACCATATATTTT. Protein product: CASNLWGNTIYF.

The CDR3 DNA reads as TGTGCCATGGGAGTATCCAGGGACCATGGCTACACCTTC. Amino acid sequence: CAMGVSRDHGYTF. The rearrangement joins TRBV6-1 to TRBJ1-2, with TRBD1 as a possible D gene (5 bases). The CDR3 has 13 amino acids. Trimming left V 10 bases short and J 6 bases short, with 18 bases between. CDR1 MNHNS and CDR2 SASEGT come from the germline V gene.

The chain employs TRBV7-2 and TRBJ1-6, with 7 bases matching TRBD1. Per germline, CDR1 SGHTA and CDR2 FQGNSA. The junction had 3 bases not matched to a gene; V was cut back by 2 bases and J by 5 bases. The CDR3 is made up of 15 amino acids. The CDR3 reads CASSLKQGNNSPLHF. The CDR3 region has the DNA TGTGCCAGCAGCTTAAAACAGGGGAATAATTCACCCCTCCACTTT. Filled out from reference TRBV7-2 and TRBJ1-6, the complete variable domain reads GAGVSQSPSNKVTEKGKDVELRCDPISGHTALYWYRQSLGQGLEFLIYFQGNSAPDKSGLPSDRFSAERTGGSVSTLTIQRTQQEDSAVYLCASSLKQGNNSPLHFGNGTRLTVT.

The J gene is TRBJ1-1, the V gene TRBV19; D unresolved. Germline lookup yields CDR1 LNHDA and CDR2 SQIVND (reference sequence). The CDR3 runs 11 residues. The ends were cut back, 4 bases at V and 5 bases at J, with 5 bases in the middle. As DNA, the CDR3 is TGTGCCAGTAGTAGGGTTACTGAAGCTTTCTTT. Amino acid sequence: CASSRVTEAFF.

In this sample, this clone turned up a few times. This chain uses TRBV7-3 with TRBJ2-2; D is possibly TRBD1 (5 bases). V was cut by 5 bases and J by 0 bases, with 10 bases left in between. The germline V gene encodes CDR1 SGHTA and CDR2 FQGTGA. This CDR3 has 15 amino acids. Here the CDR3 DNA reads TGTGCCAGCAGCCAACAGGCATCGAACACCGGGGAGCTGTTTTTT. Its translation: CASSQQASNTGELFF.

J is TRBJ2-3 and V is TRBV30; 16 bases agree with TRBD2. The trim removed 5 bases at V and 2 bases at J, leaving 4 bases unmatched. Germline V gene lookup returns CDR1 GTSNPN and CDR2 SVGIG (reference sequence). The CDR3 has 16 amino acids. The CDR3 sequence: CAWGTSGRGFTDTQYF. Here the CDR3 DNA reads TGTGCCTGGGGGACTAGCGGGAGGGGGTTCACAGATACGCAGTATTTT.

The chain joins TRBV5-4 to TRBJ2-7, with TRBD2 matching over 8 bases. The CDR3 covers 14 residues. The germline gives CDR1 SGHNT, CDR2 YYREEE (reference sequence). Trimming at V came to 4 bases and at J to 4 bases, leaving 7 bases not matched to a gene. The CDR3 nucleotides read TGTGCCAGCAGCGAGGTAGCGGGGCCTTACGAGCAGTACTTC. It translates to CASSEVAGPYEQYF.

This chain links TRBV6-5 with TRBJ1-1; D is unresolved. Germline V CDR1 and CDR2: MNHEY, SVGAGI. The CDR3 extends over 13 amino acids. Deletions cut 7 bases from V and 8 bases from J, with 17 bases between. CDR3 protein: CASTRSRGREAFF. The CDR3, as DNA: TGTGCCAGCACCAGAAGTCGTGGAAGGGAAGCTTTCTTT.

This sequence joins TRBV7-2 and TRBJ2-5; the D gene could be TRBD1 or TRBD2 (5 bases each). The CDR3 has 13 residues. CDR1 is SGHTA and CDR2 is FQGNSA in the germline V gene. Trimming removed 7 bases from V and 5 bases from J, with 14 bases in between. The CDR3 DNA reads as TGTGCCAGCACCTTCGGGGCAACGGAGACCCAGTACTTC. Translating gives CASTFGATETQYF.

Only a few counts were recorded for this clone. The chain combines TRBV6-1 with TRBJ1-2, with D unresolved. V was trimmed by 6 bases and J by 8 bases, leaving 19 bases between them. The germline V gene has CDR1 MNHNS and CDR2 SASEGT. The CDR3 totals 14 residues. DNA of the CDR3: TGTGCCAGCAGATCGGGCCTCCTGAGTGGCGGCTACACCTTC. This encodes CASRSGLLSGGYTF.

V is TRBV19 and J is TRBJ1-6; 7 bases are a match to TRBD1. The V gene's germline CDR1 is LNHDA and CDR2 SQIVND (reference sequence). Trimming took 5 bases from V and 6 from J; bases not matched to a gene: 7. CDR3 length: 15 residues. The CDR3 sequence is CASSVSTGLNSPLHF. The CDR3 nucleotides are TGTGCCAGTAGTGTTTCGACAGGGCTTAATTCACCCCTCCACTTT.

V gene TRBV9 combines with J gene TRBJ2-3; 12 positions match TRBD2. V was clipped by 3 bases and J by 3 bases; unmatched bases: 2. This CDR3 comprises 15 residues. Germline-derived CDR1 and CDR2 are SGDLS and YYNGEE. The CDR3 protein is CASSASGGATDTQYF. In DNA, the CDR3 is TGTGCCAGCAGCGCTAGCGGGGGGGCGACAGATACGCAGTATTTT.

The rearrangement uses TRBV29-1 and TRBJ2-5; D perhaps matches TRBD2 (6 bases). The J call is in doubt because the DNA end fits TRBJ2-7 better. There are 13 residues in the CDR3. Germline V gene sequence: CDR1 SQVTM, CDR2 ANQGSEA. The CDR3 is CSATSRVGYEQYF. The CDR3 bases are TGCAGCGCTACTAGCAGGGTAGGGTACGAGCAGTACTTC.

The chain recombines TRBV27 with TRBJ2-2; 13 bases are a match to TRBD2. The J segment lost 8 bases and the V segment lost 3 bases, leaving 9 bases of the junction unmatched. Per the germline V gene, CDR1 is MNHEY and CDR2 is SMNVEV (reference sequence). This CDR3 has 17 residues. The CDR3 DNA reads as TGTGCCAGCAGTTTCCATACTAGCGGGGGGGCATCTGGGGAGCTGTTTTTT. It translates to CASSFHTSGGASGELFF.

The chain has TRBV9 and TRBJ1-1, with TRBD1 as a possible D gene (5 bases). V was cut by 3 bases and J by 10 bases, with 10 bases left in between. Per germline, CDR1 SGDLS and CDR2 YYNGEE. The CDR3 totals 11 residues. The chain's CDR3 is CASSAGTPAFF. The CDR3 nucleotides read TGTGCCAGCAGCGCCGGGACCCCAGCTTTCTTT.